This T cell receptor beta chain was retrieved from a study of glioma-infiltrating T cells. In the case of this clonotype: Its antigen is as yet unknown.

The study's findings and limits: Above-expected tissue-blood divergence occurred in all gliomas, most in low-grade ones. Tissue and blood shared very few CDR3 sequences.

Trimming took 3 bases from V and 0 from J, leaving 11 bases between them. Germline loops: CDR1 SQVTM, CDR2 ANQGSEA. The CDR3 length is 14 residues. The iRepertoire nested amplicon-rescue multiplex PCR amplified TCR alpha and beta CDR3s from RNA. Input was about 95-400 ng of tissue mRNA or PBMC total RNA. MiXCR, run by TCRdb on the multiplex PCR reads, gives a single entry per CDR3 protein. The sample yields approximately 130,000 distinct CDR3 sequences, 24% seen once. The rearrangement links TRBV29-1 to TRBJ1-1; no reliable D call. The receptor was derived from a human donor with low-grade glioma or glioblastoma, undergoing nonglioma brain surgery, or in good health (not recorded which). The sample comprised glioma tissue, nonneoplastic brain tissue, or PBMCs (not recorded which). The DNA for the CDR3 is TGCAGCGTTGATGGAGGTCAGTTGAACACTGAAGCTTTCTTT. It yields the protein CSVDGGQLNTEAFF. The entire variable domain, with the rest obtained from reference TRBV29-1 and TRBJ1-1, is as follows: SAVISQKPSRDICQRGTSLTIQCQVDSQVTMMFWYRQQPGQSLTLIATANQGSEATYESGFVIDKFPISRPNLTFSTLTVSNMSPEDSSIYLCSVDGGQLNTEAFFGQGTRLTVV.